This is a list of T cell receptor beta chains from one sample in a study of beta chain features in type 1 diabetes. Sequenced by immunoSEQ multiplex PCR; TCRdb stores in-frame clones only, minus some. The sample consists of about 620,000 clones, 15% to 18% of them appearing once. What was sequenced was naive CD4+ T cells from blood. The receptors derive from a man between 18 and 35 years old in good health. Both conserved end residues are part of each CDR3. Fields, in order: D gene, J gene, CDR3 length, clone size, V gene, CDR3 protein, CDR3 DNA. D genes are given only for firm matches. The listing skips clone size in some rows; elsewhere it reads once, few, many or a size class.

d_gene: .
j_gene: TRBJ2-2
len: 15
abundance: .
v_gene: TRBV7-2
CDR3aa: CASSLGGPWTGELFF
CDR3nt: TGTGCCAGCAGCCTCGGGGGGCCGTGGACCGGGGAGCTGTTTTTT

d_gene: .
j_gene: TRBJ1-4
len: 15
abundance: few
v_gene: TRBV6-4
CDR3aa: CASSVVAATNEKLFF
CDR3nt: TGTGCCAGCAGTGTGGTTGCAGCAACTAATGAAAAACTGTTTTTT

d_gene: TRBD2
j_gene: TRBJ2-1
len: 16
abundance: .
v_gene: TRBV7-3
CDR3aa: CASSSGGSGSIIRQFF
CDR3nt: TGTGCCAGCAGCTCCGGGGGAAGCGGGAGTATAATTCGGCAGTTCTTC

d_gene: TRBD1
j_gene: TRBJ1-6
len: 14
abundance: .
v_gene: TRBV29-1
CDR3aa: CSVTSGQNNSPLHF
CDR3nt: TGCAGCGTTACGTCGGGACAGAATAATTCACCCCTCCACTTT

d_gene: .
j_gene: TRBJ2-2
len: 11
abundance: .
v_gene: TRBV28
CDR3aa: CASSLVGELFF
CDR3nt: TGTGCCAGCAGTTTAGTCGGGGAGCTGTTTTTT

d_gene: .
j_gene: TRBJ1-1
len: 14
abundance: few
v_gene: TRBV5-4
CDR3aa: CASSLELGNTEAFF
CDR3nt: TGTGCCAGCAGCTTGGAGCTGGGGAACACTGAAGCTTTCTTT

d_gene: TRBD1
j_gene: TRBJ2-7
len: 15
abundance: few
v_gene: TRBV9
CDR3aa: CASSPRRQGSYEQYF
CDR3nt: TGTGCCAGCAGCCCCCGCCGACAGGGATCCTACGAGCAGTACTTC

d_gene: .
j_gene: TRBJ1-2
len: 15
abundance: few
v_gene: TRBV19
CDR3aa: CASSIDTGLSYGYTF
CDR3nt: TGTGCCAGTAGTATTGATACGGGCCTTTCTTATGGCTACACCTTC

d_gene: TRBD1
j_gene: TRBJ1-1
len: 14
abundance: .
v_gene: TRBV29-1
CDR3aa: CSGIQGTTNTEAFF
CDR3nt: TGCAGCGGGATACAGGGGACAACGAACACTGAAGCTTTCTTT

d_gene: .
j_gene: TRBJ2-1
len: 15
abundance: few
v_gene: TRBV7-2
CDR3aa: CASSLTGGRQNEQFF
CDR3nt: TGTGCCAGCAGCCTGACAGGAGGCAGGCAAAATGAGCAGTTCTTC

d_gene: TRBD2
j_gene: TRBJ2-5
len: 14
abundance: .
v_gene: TRBV7-2
CDR3aa: CASSPRAGVETQYF
CDR3nt: TGTGCCAGCAGCCCAAGAGCGGGGGTTGAGACCCAGTACTTC

d_gene: .
j_gene: TRBJ1-2
len: 14
abundance: .
v_gene: TRBV4-1
CDR3aa: CASSQGPGTQGYTF
CDR3nt: TGCGCCAGCAGCCAAGGTCCGGGGACCCAAGGCTACACCTTC

d_gene: .
j_gene: TRBJ1-4
len: 13
abundance: few
v_gene: TRBV25-1
CDR3aa: CASSSGMTEKLFF
CDR3nt: TGTGCCAGCAGTTCGGGAATGACTGAAAAACTGTTTTTT

d_gene: .
j_gene: TRBJ2-1
len: 15
abundance: few
v_gene: TRBV28
CDR3aa: CASSLTESSYNEQFF
CDR3nt: TGTGCCAGCAGCTTGACAGAGAGCTCCTACAATGAGCAGTTCTTC

d_gene: TRBD1
j_gene: TRBJ1-2
len: 15
abundance: .
v_gene: TRBV19
CDR3aa: CASSTRQGHRYGYTF
CDR3nt: TGTGCCAGTAGTACCCGACAGGGTCATCGCTATGGCTACACCTTC

d_gene: TRBD1
j_gene: TRBJ2-1
len: 15
abundance: .
v_gene: TRBV9
CDR3aa: CASSANRDRANEQFF
CDR3nt: TGTGCCAGCAGCGCTAATCGAGACAGGGCCAATGAGCAGTTCTTC

d_gene: .
j_gene: TRBJ1-5
len: 12
abundance: once
v_gene: TRBV28
CDR3aa: CASSLVREPQHF
CDR3nt: TGTGCCAGCAGTTTAGTCAGGGAGCCCCAGCATTTT

d_gene: .
j_gene: TRBJ1-2
len: 13
abundance: few
v_gene: TRBV5-6
CDR3aa: CASSLGRDYGYTF
CDR3nt: TGTGCCAGCAGCTTGGGCAGAGACTATGGCTACACCTTC

d_gene: .
j_gene: TRBJ2-1
len: 17
abundance: many
v_gene: TRBV23-1
CDR3aa: CASSQFGVYGSYNEQFF
CDR3nt: TGCGCCAGCAGTCAATTTGGGGTATATGGCTCCTACAATGAGCAGTTCTTC

d_gene: TRBD1
j_gene: TRBJ2-7
len: 15
abundance: .
v_gene: TRBV9
CDR3aa: CASSEGAGKPYEQYF
CDR3nt: TGTGCCAGCAGCGAGGGGGCAGGGAAACCCTACGAGCAGTACTTC

d_gene: .
j_gene: TRBJ2-5
len: 15
abundance: .
v_gene: TRBV25-1
CDR3aa: CASSDGGRGTETQYF
CDR3nt: TGTGCCAGCAGTGATGGAGGTAGGGGTACGGAGACCCAGTACTTC

d_gene: .
j_gene: TRBJ1-5
len: 14
abundance: .
v_gene: TRBV7-2
CDR3aa: CASTPDSLNQPQHF
CDR3nt: TGTGCCAGCACCCCGGACAGCTTGAATCAGCCCCAGCATTTT